One and the same sample provided the 28 T cell receptor beta chains below, sequenced in a study of kidney transplant recipient with SARS-CoV-2 infection (dated by TCRdb to the early 2020s). The sequencing machine was an Illumina MiSeq. TCRdb applied fastp at Q25 and MiXCR to the public reads, then kept only in-frame beta chains. Rows with a matching CDR3 protein are joined into one entry that keeps the most common DNA and genes. The sample table lists about 250,000 distinct CDR3 sequences, more than 25% of them with a count of one. The ten largest make up more than 6.5% of the sample. The sample's time point, from its label and the paper: pre-pandemic baseline sample and day 111 after first positive SARS-CoV-2 test. The input for sequencing was a blood sample, taken at baseline and between days 110 and 120 from a kidney transplant recipient. These receptors originate from a male patient in his thirties who had COVID-19 and was a kidney transplant recipient. After a transplant, the donor of the graft may account for some T cells.

A note on this clonotype: A much larger clone differs from this one at a single base, so this may be a read error. This chain uses TRBV4-2 with TRBJ1-2, with D uncertain. CDR3 size: 15 residues. The V end lost 2 bases, the J end lost 4 bases, and 14 bases lay between the germline ends. CDR1 and CDR2 (germline): LGHNA, YNFKEQ. The CDR3 nucleotides read TGTGCCAGCAGCCAATTCGGGGAGGAAAGCTATGGCTACACCTTC. This sequence encodes CASSQFGEESYGYTF.

About this clonotype: This clone may be a read error of a much larger clone one base away. J is TRBJ2-7 and V is TRBV20-1, with 12 positions matching TRBD2. V shed 7 bases, J shed 7 bases, and the junction held 14 bases outside the gene matches. CDR1 is DFQATT, CDR2 SNEGSKA, per germline (reference sequence). This CDR3 contains 15 residues. The CDR3 loop is CSVTRTSGNTEEQYF. CDR3 coding DNA: TGCAGTGTTACGAGGACTAGCGGGAATACAGAAGAGCAGTACTTC.

This clonotype was counted ten times or more. The chain is built from TRBV28 and TRBJ2-7; D is ambiguous. Per germline, CDR1 MDHEN and CDR2 SYDVKM. V dropped 1 base and J dropped 1 base, with 23 bases sitting between them. This CDR3 comprises 19 residues. In DNA, the CDR3 is TGTGCCAGCAGTTTATTTTTCTCGTTGAGGAGCCCACTTTCCTACGAGCAGTACTTC. This sequence encodes CASSLFFSLRSPLSYEQYF. The complete variable domain, with remaining parts taken from reference TRBV28 and TRBJ2-7, reads DVKVTQSSRYLVKRTGEKVFLECVQDMDHENMFWYRQDPGLGLRLIYFSYDVKMKEKGDIPEGYSVSREKKERFSLILESASTNQTSMYLCASSLFFSLRSPLSYEQYFGPGTRLTVT.

About this clonotype: Being one base from a much bigger clone, this may be a read error. The gene calls are TRBV3-1 and TRBJ1-1; 7 bases agree with TRBD1. Germline values: CDR1 LGHDT, CDR2 YNNKEL (reference sequence). This CDR3 is built from 12 residues. The CDR3: CTSSLRDRVAFF. The CDR3 region has the DNA TGTACCAGCAGCCTCCGCGACAGGGTGGCTTTCTTT.

This clonotype was observed many times. The CDR3 DNA reads TGTGCCAGCAGCTCCGACAGGGACCAAGAGACCCAGTACTTC. This translates into CASSSDRDQETQYF. This chain uses TRBV11-3 with TRBJ2-5; 7 bases are a match to TRBD1. CDR1 is SGHNT and CDR2 is YENEEA in the germline V gene. V lost 4 bases and J lost 0; bases outside the gene matches: 2. The CDR3 spans 14 residues. The full variable domain, its missing parts supplied by reference TRBV11-3 and TRBJ2-5, is EAGVVQSPRYKIIEKKQPVAFWCNPISGHNTLYWYLQNLGQGPELLIRYENEEAVDDSQLPKDRFSAERLKGVDSTLKIQPAELGDSAVYLCASSSDRDQETQYFGPGTRLLVL.

This clonotype was found a few times. V and J are TRBV6-4 and TRBJ2-1; weak D call: TRBD1 (6 bases). Trimming pared 6 bases from V and 0 bases from J, leaving 12 bases between. Germline V gives CDR1 MRHNA, CDR2 SNTAGT. The CDR3 spans 15 residues. The CDR3, as DNA: TGTGCCAGCAGAGAACAGGGAGTCTCCTACAATGAGCAGTTCTTC. Residues: CASREQGVSYNEQFF.

Notes on this clonotype: A much larger clone lies one base from this, so it may be a read error. The chain is built from TRBV5-8 and TRBJ1-1; D uncertain. Germline assignment: CDR1 SGHTS and CDR2 YDEGEE. CDR3 length equals 13 residues. The CDR3 loop reads CAGSLRLNTEAFF. In nucleotides, the CDR3 is TGTGCCGGCAGCTTGAGACTGAACACTGAAGCTTTCTTT.

This clonotype has only a few counts. The chain recombines TRBV19 with TRBJ2-4; tentatively, D is TRBD1 (7 bases). Germline CDR1 reads LNHDA; CDR2 reads SQIVND (reference sequence). Between the trimmed V and J ends, which lost 3 bases and 0 bases, there was a span of 15 bases. CDR3 length: 17 amino acids. This CDR3 reads CASSIGGQTLAKNIQYF. CDR3 sequence (DNA): TGTGCCAGTAGTATCGGGGGACAGACTCTAGCCAAAAACATTCAGTACTTC.

This clonotype was seen repeatedly, ten times or more. V gene TRBV27 combines with J gene TRBJ2-1, with D possibly TRBD2 on 6 matching bases. The germline V gene encodes CDR1 MNHEY and CDR2 SMNVEV (reference sequence). With 5 bases removed from V and 9 bases from J, the gap between germline ends came to 20 bases. CDR3 size: 15 residues. The CDR3 sequence: CASSPHGDSSGEQFF. DNA of the CDR3: TGTGCCAGCAGTCCACACGGGGACTCCTCGGGTGAGCAGTTCTTC.

The table lists this clonotype with many counts. The rearrangement joins TRBV27 to TRBJ2-7; 7 bases map to TRBD1. The CDR3 runs to 17 residues. Germline CDR1 and CDR2: MNHEY and SMNVEV (reference sequence). J gave up 0 bases and V 6 bases, and 14 bases lay outside the gene matches. The CDR3 DNA follows: TGTGCCAGCAGACCTCACAGACAGGGCCCCCTCTCCTACGAGCAGTACTTC. Amino acids: CASRPHRQGPLSYEQYF.

This clonotype was seen only a few times. The chain links TRBV6-1 to TRBJ2-3; D not resolved. CDR3 size: 11 residues. The germline gives CDR1 MNHNS, CDR2 SASEGT. V lost 2 bases to trimming and J lost 5 bases, with 2 bases between them. CDR3 in amino acids: CASSEIDTQYF. CDR3 nucleotide sequence: TGTGCCAGCAGTGAAATAGATACGCAGTATTTT.

This clonotype has ten or more counts. Germline and junction disagree at one end, which may indicate a read error. CDR3 protein: CASSPGVISDDF. In nucleotides, the CDR3 is TGTGCCAGCTCACCGGGAGTCATTTCCGACGACTTC. The chain links TRBV18 to TRBJ2-1; D might be TRBD2 (5 bases). The length of the CDR3 is 12 residues. Germline V gives CDR1 KGHSH, CDR2 LQKENI.

Concerning this clonotype: Compared with germline, one end of the junction differs, possibly owing to a read error. The chain joins TRBV4-1 to TRBJ1-2, with a possible D match to TRBD1 (5 bases). Germline V lookup: CDR1 MGHRA, CDR2 YSYEKL. CDR3 size: 16 residues. The CDR3, as DNA: TGCGCCGGCAGCCCGCTGGGTCGGAGGGGTCGCTTTGGCTACACCTTC. Translated: CAGSPLGRRGRFGYTF.

This clonotype has ten or more counts. The rearrangement links TRBV6-6 to TRBJ2-7; D could derive from TRBD1 or TRBD2 (6 bases each). The CDR3 has 15 amino acids. In germline, CDR1 is MNHNY, CDR2 SVGAGI (reference sequence). The V end lost 6 bases, the J end lost 3 bases, and 18 bases lay between the germline ends. CDR3 loop: CASSSLGGTLYEQYF. The CDR3 nucleotides are TGTGCCAGCAGCTCCCTAGGGGGGACCCTCTACGAGCAGTACTTC.

This clonotype showed up just once. This may be a read error: a much more frequent sequence differs by one nucleotide. The chain is built from TRBV27 and TRBJ2-2; TRBD1 might be the D (5 bases). Trimming cost V 8 bases and J 6 bases, with 19 bases left between them. CDR1 and CDR2 (germline): MNHEY, SMNVEV (reference sequence). This CDR3 comprises 15 residues. CDR3 region: CASSVGQGNAGELFF. CDR3 coding DNA: TGTGCCAGCTCAGTCGGGCAGGGAAACGCCGGGGAGCTGTTTTTT.

A few counts support this clonotype. This chain uses TRBV6-5 with TRBJ2-1; 11 bases align to TRBD2. The CDR3 covers 17 residues. With V trimmed by 6 bases and J by 2 bases, 9 bases remained unmatched. Germline CDR1 is MNHEY and CDR2 is SVGAGI. The CDR3 is CASRKTGTSGTYNEQFF. In nucleotides, the CDR3 is TGTGCCAGCAGGAAGACCGGGACTAGCGGAACCTACAATGAGCAGTTCTTC.

This clonotype was detected ten times or more. The genes are TRBV19 and TRBJ1-2; a possible D gene is TRBD1 (6 bases). The V gene lost 6 bases and the J gene lost 3 bases, with 20 bases spanning the gap. In germline, CDR1 is LNHDA, CDR2 SQIVND (reference sequence). This CDR3 has 16 amino acids. The CDR3 region is CASRGPEWGRDYGYTF. The CDR3 nucleotides are TGTGCCAGTAGAGGGCCTGAGTGGGGGCGCGACTATGGCTACACCTTC.

In regard to this clonotype: This could be a read error, since a much larger clone is one nucleotide away. The chain has TRBV11-2 and TRBJ1-2, with unresolved D. This CDR3 spans 13 amino acids. Germline CDR1 is SGHAT and CDR2 is FQNNGV. The CDR3 spells CAGSPQRHYGYTF. In nucleotides, the CDR3 is TGTGCCGGCAGCCCGCAGCGACACTATGGCTACACCTTC.

This clonotype was seen repeatedly, ten times or more. V is TRBV20-1 and J is TRBJ2-7; D possibly corresponds to TRBD1 (6 bases). Germline CDR1 and CDR2: DFQATT and SNEGSKA (reference sequence). CDR3 length: 12 amino acids. With 3 bases removed from V and 3 bases from J, the gap between germline ends came to 9 bases. CDR3 DNA sequence: TGCAGTGCTAGTGGGGACAACTACGAGCAGTACTTC. Translation: CSASGDNYEQYF.

The table lists this clonotype with many counts. The J gene is TRBJ1-2, the V gene TRBV19; no clear D gene. Trimming cost V 5 bases and J 4 bases, with 23 bases left between them. Per germline, CDR1 LNHDA and CDR2 SQIVND (reference sequence). CDR3 size: 17 residues. CDR3 in amino acids: CASSVATTNRKTYGYTF. In nucleotides, the CDR3 is TGTGCCAGTAGTGTGGCAACGACAAATCGAAAGACCTATGGCTACACCTTC.

This clonotype showed up just a few times. The V call is TRBV5-3, the J call TRBJ1-2; possible D gene TRBD1, 5 bases. TRBV5-3 is given ORF status, its function remaining uncertain. The CDR3 extends over 16 amino acids. Trimming removed 7 bases from V and 4 bases from J, with 23 bases in between. In DNA form, the CDR3 reads TGTGCCAGAGTGGACACAGTGGTGAGAAAGACCTATGGCTACACCTTC. This sequence encodes CARVDTVVRKTYGYTF.

Ten or more counts support this clonotype. The chain employs TRBV5-6 and TRBJ1-2; no clear D. The CDR3 loop spans 16 amino acids. V was trimmed by 7 bases and J by 4 bases, leaving 23 bases between them. Germline V CDR1 and CDR2: SGHDT, YYEEEE. The CDR3 loop is CASASINSRKTYGYTF. The CDR3 DNA reads as TGTGCCAGCGCATCAATCAATAGTCGAAAGACCTATGGCTACACCTTC.

This clonotype was recorded at least ten times. The chain has TRBV6-1 and TRBJ1-2, with D uncertain. The CDR3 runs to 17 residues. Germline-derived CDR1 and CDR2 are MNHNS and SASEGT. With 4 bases removed from V and 4 bases from J, the gap between germline ends came to 22 bases. CDR3 coding DNA: TGTGCCAGCAGTGTAGGTTTGGAATGTAGAAAGACCTATGGCTACACCTTC. Protein sequence: CASSVGLECRKTYGYTF.

This clonotype was seen a few times. V gene TRBV7-1 combines with J gene TRBJ1-2; D remains unclear. TRBV7-1 qualifies as an ORF whose function is uncertain. Trimming cost V 5 bases and J 4 bases, with 23 bases left between them. The CDR3 sequence is 17 residues long. The CDR3 nucleotides are TGTGCCAGCAGCCGTACGGGTCACGAGGGAAAGACCTATGGCTACACCTTC. It specifies CASSRTGHEGKTYGYTF.

This clonotype was counted at least ten times. The genes are TRBV25-1 and TRBJ1-2; D unclear. The germline gives CDR1 MGHDK, CDR2 SYGVNS. The CDR3 runs 17 residues. Trimming shortened V by 4 bases and J by 4 bases, and 22 bases separated the two germline ends. DNA for the CDR3: TGTGCCAGCAGTGTACGGCTAGAACTGGGAAAGACCTATGGCTACACCTTC. Its protein product is CASSVRLELGKTYGYTF.

A word on this clonotype: A much larger clone sits a single nucleotide away, making a read error possible. V usage is TRBV9 and J usage is TRBJ1-2; D is ambiguous. CDR3 length: 14 residues. Deletions cut 2 bases from V and 4 bases from J, with 12 bases between. The germline CDR1 and CDR2 sequences are SGDLS and YYNGEE. CDR3 region: CASSVGRAVYGYTF. CDR3 DNA sequence: TGTGCCAGCAGCGTTGGACGGGCGGTCTATGGCTACACCTTC.

A note on this clonotype: Being one base from a much bigger clone, this may be a read error. DNA for the CDR3: TGTGCCAGCAATGCCAGGGGGGTGAACACTGAAGCTTTCTTT. Protein product: CASNARGVNTEAFF. V usage is TRBV2 and J usage is TRBJ1-1; TRBD1 matches at 7 bases. Germline CDR1 and CDR2: SNHLY and FYNNEI. The CDR3 sequence is 14 residues long. The ends lost 7 bases at V and 0 bases at J; junction bases unmatched: 5.

In regard to this clonotype: A much larger clone differs by one base, so this may be a read error. The chain carries TRBV14 and TRBJ2-4, with a possible D match to TRBD1 (5 bases). Germline loops: CDR1 SGHDN, CDR2 FVKESK. V gave up 3 bases and J gave up 0 bases, with 6 bases separating them. There are 14 residues in the CDR3. CDR3 DNA sequence: TGTGCCAGCAGCCACCAGGGAGCCAAAAACATTCAGTACTTC. It specifies CASSHQGAKNIQYF.